One sample yielded the 26 T cell receptor beta chains listed below, sequenced in a study of shared clonotypes between healthy human individuals. Sequencing used immunoSEQ multiplex PCR; TCRdb keeps in-frame clones, though not all of them. The sample yields 2 million to 2.5 million clones, 90% to 95% seen once. The material sequenced was naive CD4+ T cells from PBMCs. Stated subset: CD45RA+ positively selected. The receptor source for this set is a man younger than 30 in good health. Some clones in this sample may be carry-over from other donors' samples.

The rearrangement uses TRBV14 and TRBJ2-7; 7 bases map to TRBD2. Germline V CDR1 and CDR2: SGHDN, FVKESK. The junction had 8 bases not matched to a gene; V was cut back by 4 bases and J by 2 bases. CDR3 length: 15 residues. The CDR3 spells CASSLSGNSPYEQYF. The CDR3 region has the DNA TGTGCCAGCAGCCTCAGCGGGAACTCCCCCTACGAGCAGTACTTC. The whole variable domain, remainder taken from reference TRBV14 and TRBJ2-7, is EAGVTQFPSHSVIEKGQTVTLRCDPISGHDNLYWYRRVMGKEIKFLLHFVKESKQDESGMPNNRFLAERTGGTYSTLKVQPAELEDSGVYFCASSLSGNSPYEQYFGPGTRLTVT.

The table lists this clone with a count of one. The V gene is TRBV15, the J gene TRBJ1-4, with 9 bases lining up with TRBD1. Germline V gives CDR1 LNHNV, CDR2 YYDKDF (reference sequence). J was trimmed by 4 bases and V by 0 bases; bases with no gene match: 3. This CDR3 comprises 16 residues. CDR3 sequence (DNA): TGTGCCACCAGCAGAGATAAGGGACAGGGTAATGAAAAACTGTTTTTT. Protein sequence: CATSRDKGQGNEKLFF. Using reference TRBV15 and TRBJ1-4 for the parts outside the CDR3, the full variable domain is DAMVIQNPRYQVTQFGKPVTLSCSQTLNHNVMYWYQQKSSQAPKLLFHYYDKDFNNEADTPDNFQSRRPNTSFCFLDIRSPGLGDTAMYLCATSRDKGQGNEKLFFGSGTQLSVL.

Remarks on this clone: The CDR3 carries no conserved terminal phenylalanine or tryptophan, so it likely arises from a read error. No DNA is shown, since the ends of the CDR3 on it are uncertain; the CDR3 is the one TCRdb lists. The chain links TRBV9 to TRBJ2-4; no check of the table's D call, TRBD1, against the DNA was made. Germline V gene data show CDR1 as SGDLS and CDR2 as YYNGEE. From its first to its last residue, the CDR3 has 13 amino acids. The CDR3 is CASSATGTGALIL.

About this clone: Other nucleotide sequences from this sample produce the same CDR3. This sequence joins TRBV5-1 and TRBJ2-7; D tentatively reads TRBD1 or TRBD2 (6 bases each). This CDR3 has 15 amino acids. V lost 0 bases to trimming and J lost 0 bases, with 10 bases between them. Germline CDR1 and CDR2: SGHRS and YFSETQ. CDR3 sequence reads: CASSLEGGSSYEQYF. CDR3 DNA sequence: TGCGCCAGCAGCTTGGAGGGGGGAAGCTCCTACGAGCAGTACTTC.

The chain is built from TRBV7-3 and TRBJ1-1, with TRBD1 matching 7 bases. The V gene end was trimmed by 4 bases and the J gene end by 5 bases; junction bases not matched to a gene: 7. The CDR3 spans 14 residues. Germline CDR1 SGHTA, CDR2 FQGTGA. This CDR3 is CASSSRQGGTEAFF. DNA for the CDR3: TGTGCCAGCAGCTCTCGACAGGGAGGGACTGAAGCTTTCTTT.

The chain carries TRBV5-4 and TRBJ1-1; D is possibly TRBD1 (6 bases). The CDR3 spans 15 residues. In germline, CDR1 is SGHNT, CDR2 YYREEE (reference sequence). V lost 7 bases and J 4 bases, leaving 20 bases between the germline ends. In DNA, the CDR3 is TGTGCCAGCCACCCCCCGGGGCAGGGGAGCACTGAAGCTTTCTTT. Protein sequence: CASHPPGQGSTEAFF.

The chain employs TRBV5-1 and TRBJ1-1; possibly TRBD1 for D (6 bases). The CDR3 consists of 14 residues. V lost 6 bases, J lost 1 base, and 13 bases lay in between. Germline-derived CDR1 and CDR2 are SGHRS and YFSETQ. As DNA, the CDR3 is TGCGCCAGCACCGCTTACAGGGCGAACACTGAAGCTTTCTTT. Its protein is CASTAYRANTEAFF. The variable domain in full, completed from reference TRBV5-1 and TRBJ1-1, reads KAGVTQTPRYLIKTRGQQVTLSCSPISGHRSVSWYQQTPGQGLQFLFEYFSETQRNKGNFPGRFSGRQFSNSRSEMNVSTLELGDSALYLCASTAYRANTEAFFGQGTRLTVV.

The chain carries TRBV5-1 and TRBJ2-3, with 7 bases aligning to TRBD1. The CDR3 extends over 14 amino acids. From germline, CDR1 is SGHRS and CDR2 YFSETQ. Losses at the gene ends were 4 bases for V and 4 bases for J; bases not matched to a gene: 6. The CDR3 region is CASSVQGMADTQYF. The CDR3 DNA is TGCGCCAGCAGCGTACAGGGGATGGCAGATACGCAGTATTTT.

The V call is TRBV18, the J call TRBJ2-5; 9 bases fit TRBD2. The trim removed 3 bases at V and 5 bases at J, leaving 7 bases unmatched. Germline assignment: CDR1 KGHSH and CDR2 LQKENI. This CDR3 has 15 amino acids. The CDR3 coding sequence is TGTGCCAGCTCACCCGGGACTAGCTTTTCGGAGACCCAGTACTTC. Amino acid sequence: CASSPGTSFSETQYF.

The chain is built from TRBV15 and TRBJ2-1; no firm D call. The CDR3 consists of 11 residues. V lost 4 bases and J 10 bases, leaving 8 bases between the germline ends. CDR1 and CDR2 from the germline V gene are LNHNV and YYDKDF (reference sequence). The CDR3 DNA sequence: TGTGCCACCAGCACCTACCTCGAGCAGTTCTTC. Its protein is CATSTYLEQFF.

About this clone itself: Without the conserved terminal phenylalanine or tryptophan, this CDR3 likely stems from a read error. The DNA is left out, because the CDR3 cannot be placed on it with certainty; the CDR3 is given as TCRdb lists it. The chain couples TRBV2 to TRBJ2-7; TRBD1 is taken as the D call from the table, unchecked against the DNA. Both ends counted, the CDR3 spans 13 residues. Germline lookup yields CDR1 SNHLY and CDR2 FYNNEI. Here the CDR3 reads CASSPTIGPGLGL.

The rearrangement uses TRBV19 and TRBJ1-2; D remains ambiguous. V gave up 6 bases and J gave up 2 bases, with 16 bases separating them. CDR1 is LNHDA and CDR2 is SQIVND in the germline V gene (reference sequence). This CDR3 region has 15 residues. The CDR3 here is CASRTLPGRNYGYTF. The CDR3, as DNA: TGTGCCAGTAGAACCCTGCCGGGCAGAAACTATGGCTACACCTTC.

The chain has TRBV2 and TRBJ2-1; 7 bases are shared with TRBD2. This CDR3 has 15 residues. Germline lookup yields CDR1 SNHLY and CDR2 FYNNEI. The junction had 12 bases not matched to a gene; V was cut back by 7 bases and J by 6 bases. DNA for the CDR3: TGTGCCAGCACCCTAGGGACTAACCGTTTCAATGAGCAGTTCTTC. Translating it yields CASTLGTNRFNEQFF.

The V call is TRBV5-4, the J call TRBJ1-1; 9 bases are shared with TRBD1. With V trimmed by 4 bases and J by 3 bases, 10 bases remained unmatched. Germline assignment: CDR1 SGHNT and CDR2 YYREEE (reference sequence). This CDR3 is built from 16 residues. The CDR3 region has the DNA TGTGCCAGCAGCCCCGGACAGGGGAGGTCGGACACTGAAGCTTTCTTT. It specifies CASSPGQGRSDTEAFF.

The chain links TRBV2 to TRBJ1-2, with D uncertain. The germline gives CDR1 SNHLY, CDR2 FYNNEI. This CDR3 has 15 amino acids. The V end lost 2 bases, the J end lost 0 bases, and 10 bases lay between the germline ends. The chain's CDR3 is CASSESGSSNYGYTF. CDR3 sequence (DNA): TGTGCCAGCAGTGAATCGGGCAGTTCTAACTATGGCTACACCTTC. The whole variable domain, remainder taken from reference TRBV2 and TRBJ1-2, is EPEVTQTPSHQVTQMGQEVILRCVPISNHLYFYWYRQILGQKVEFLVSFYNNEISEKSEIFDDQFSVERPDGSNFTLKIRSTKLEDSAMYFCASSESGSSNYGYTFGSGTRLTVV.

The V and J genes are TRBV6-6 and TRBJ2-5; 9 bases are shared with TRBD1. Trimming cost V 3 bases and J 5 bases; bases outside gene matches: 4. Germline V lookup: CDR1 MNHNY, CDR2 SVGAGI (reference sequence). The CDR3 has 14 residues. CDR3 protein: CASSYRDRDETQYF. CDR3 in DNA: TGTGCCAGCAGTTATCGGGACAGGGATGAGACCCAGTACTTC.

The chain couples TRBV2 to TRBJ2-5; TRBD1 agrees at 9 bases. The CDR3 is 14 amino acids. CDR1 is SNHLY and CDR2 is FYNNEI in the germline V gene. J lost 4 bases, V lost 5 bases, and 5 bases had no gene match. CDR3 sequence reads: CASSINRGPETQYF. The CDR3 DNA follows: TGTGCCAGCAGTATAAACAGGGGGCCAGAGACCCAGTACTTC.

J is TRBJ2-1 and V is TRBV9; 8 nucleotides agree with TRBD2. V lost 4 bases to trimming and J lost 7 bases; unmatched junction nucleotides: 10. The CDR3 runs 15 residues. Germline V gene sequence: CDR1 SGDLS, CDR2 YYNGEE. CDR3 in amino acids: CASSPRGTSTNEQFF. The CDR3 nucleotides read TGTGCCAGCAGCCCACGGGGGACTAGTACTAATGAGCAGTTCTTC. The full variable domain, rest sourced from reference TRBV9 and TRBJ2-1, is DSGVTQTPKHLITATGQRVTLRCSPRSGDLSVYWYQQSLDQGLQFLIQYYNGEERAKGNILERFSAQQFPDLHSELNLSSLELGDSALYFCASSPRGTSTNEQFFGPGTRLTVL.

This clone was counted a few times. Other nucleotide sequences from this sample produce the same CDR3. V usage is TRBV2 and J usage is TRBJ1-5; the D is unclear. Germline V gives CDR1 SNHLY, CDR2 FYNNEI. V was shortened by 6 bases and J by 1 base, with 7 bases between the two germline ends. CDR3 length: 13 amino acids. The CDR3 bases are TGTGCCAGCAGGGAGGACAGCAATCAGCCCCAGCATTTT. Translation gives CASREDSNQPQHF.

The chain uses TRBV11-2 and TRBJ2-4, with 8 nucleotides matching TRBD1. There are 11 residues in the CDR3. The V gene end was trimmed by 9 bases and the J gene end by 9 bases; junction bases not matched to a gene: 4. The germline CDR1 and CDR2 sequences are SGHAT and FQNNGV. The CDR3 DNA follows: TGTGCCAGTCGACAGGGGATCATTCAGTACTTC. This encodes CASRQGIIQYF.

The chain uses TRBV28 and TRBJ1-3, with TRBD1 matching 10 bases. The J segment lost 2 bases and the V segment lost 5 bases, leaving 3 bases of the junction unmatched. Germline-derived CDR1 and CDR2 are MDHEN and SYDVKM. This CDR3 region has 15 residues. The CDR3, as DNA: TGTGCCAGCAGTACCGGGACAGGGGCTGGAAACACCATATATTTT. This encodes CASSTGTGAGNTIYF. Complete variable domain (other parts from reference TRBV28 and TRBJ1-3): DVKVTQSSRYLVKRTGEKVFLECVQDMDHENMFWYRQDPGLGLRLIYFSYDVKMKEKGDIPEGYSVSREKKERFSLILESASTNQTSMYLCASSTGTGAGNTIYFGEGSWLTVV.

The rearrangement uses TRBV5-4 and TRBJ2-2; 12 nucleotides match TRBD2. The CDR3 consists of 17 residues. The germline CDR1 and CDR2 sequences are SGHNT and YYREEE (reference sequence). Trimming at V came to 4 bases and at J to 4 bases, leaving 8 bases not matched to a gene. This CDR3 is CASSPLAGGPSTGELFF. For the CDR3, the DNA is TGTGCCAGCAGCCCACTAGCGGGAGGCCCCAGCACCGGGGAGCTGTTTTTT.

V gene TRBV4-3 combines with J gene TRBJ2-1; weak D call: TRBD2 (6 bases). Germline lookup yields CDR1 LGHNA and CDR2 YSLEER. Trimming left V 2 bases short and J 0 bases short, with 14 bases between. This CDR3 spans 17 amino acids. CDR3 loop: CASSQNLPGSSYNEQFF. For the CDR3, the DNA is TGCGCCAGCAGCCAAAATTTACCCGGGAGCTCCTACAATGAGCAGTTCTTC.

The J gene is TRBJ2-7, the V gene TRBV7-2; 14 bases are a match to TRBD2. With V trimmed by 6 bases and J by 3 bases, 13 bases remained unmatched. The CDR3 has 18 amino acids. Germline V gene sequence: CDR1 SGHTA, CDR2 FQGNSA. This chain's CDR3 is CASRGTSGRAQQNYEQYF. CDR3 bases: TGTGCCAGCAGGGGGACTAGCGGGAGAGCGCAACAGAACTACGAGCAGTACTTC.

The chain is built from TRBV5-1 and TRBJ1-1; no reliable D call. The CDR3 has 14 residues. The V end was cut by 1 base, the J end by 3 bases, with 10 bases between. CDR1 is SGHRS, CDR2 YFSETQ, per germline. The CDR3 coding sequence is TGCGCCAGCAGCTTGTGGGCCACGGACACTGAAGCTTTCTTT. It encodes CASSLWATDTEAFF.

The rearrangement joins TRBV27 to TRBJ1-2; D not resolved. Trimming removed 3 bases from V and 0 bases from J, with 8 bases in between. This CDR3 has 14 residues. In germline, CDR1 is MNHEY, CDR2 SMNVEV (reference sequence). As DNA, the CDR3 is TGTGCCAGCAGTTTCAGGTCACCTAACTATGGCTACACCTTC. Residues: CASSFRSPNYGYTF.